This TCR beta chain was found in a study of CD8+ T cells in alopecia areata. Reverse transcribed after extraction, RNA yielded cDNA as the sequencing template. Using immunoSEQ multiplex PCR, the repertoire was profiled, and TCRdb retains in-frame clones only, with some absent. This sample has 95,000 to 100,000 clones; 60% to 65% occur once, and the top ten carry around 16%. Sample treatment: oral pan-JAK inhibitor, 5-10 mg twice daily. Trimming at V came to 1 base and at J to 6 bases, leaving 13 bases not matched to a gene. The CDR3 has 17 amino acids. The germline V gene has CDR1 SGHRS and CDR2 YFSETQ. Study-level points and caveats: Clonality in the scalp and expanded CD8+ clones ranked among the top 100 were significantly decreased by tofacitinib. Numerous expanded lesional clones remained in scalp and blood during tofacitinib.

For this clone: Its antigen remains unknown.

The TCR sequence derives from a human donor with alopecia areata. Sequenced here: CD8+ T cells sorted from blood, sampled at week 4, from a patient treated with tofacitinib. The chain uses TRBV5-1 and TRBJ2-3; 8 positions match TRBD2. Here the CDR3 reads CASSLLGVAGSSDTQYF. CDR3 bases: TGCGCCAGCAGCTTGTTGGGGGTAGCGGGGTCTTCGGATACGCAGTATTTT. The full variable domain, with the rest looked up from reference TRBV5-1 and TRBJ2-3, is KAGVTQTPRYLIKTRGQQVTLSCSPISGHRSVSWYQQTPGQGLQFLFEYFSETQRNKGNFPGRFSGRQFSNSRSEMNVSTLELGDSALYLCASSLLGVAGSSDTQYFGPGTRLTVL.